This T cell receptor (beta chain) stems from a study of identical twins (dated by TCRdb to the mid-2010s). Describing the broader study: To test whether fetal clonotypes persist, the study used deep sequencing on TCR alpha and beta repertoires from monozygotic twins, unrelated adults of various ages, and cord blood. To rule out contamination, replicate twin experiments were performed at different times with different library preparation protocols.

Receptor libraries were prepared by 5' RACE. TCRdb shows the sequencer as Illumina HiSeq 2000. A universal primer binding site was introduced by template switching, and a unique molecular identifier was present in the final cDNA, enabling accurate counting of TCR cDNA molecules. First-strand cDNA for TCR alpha and beta chains was synthesized from specific primers in the conserved constant-segment region. To control for contamination, every cDNA library carried two barcodes: a SMART-Mk sample barcode plus Illumina barcodes. TruSeq adapter sequences along with Illumina sample barcodes were introduced in two successive PCR steps. The Illumina HiSeq platform was used with custom primers to sequence TCR alpha and beta cDNA libraries. The authors' pipeline ran thus. MiGEC was used to process raw reads and extract unique molecular identifiers, and MiXCR was used to find CDR3 positions. Recombination models were inferred per individual with the repgenHMM and IGoR tools using an EM algorithm. Shared clonotype analysis was performed with the tcR package in R, normalizing sharing by the product of cloneset sizes. To study raw recombination without the effects of thymic and clonal selection, out-of-frame nonproductive sequences were analyzed. TCRdb passed the public sequencing reads through fastp at Q25 and MiXCR, retaining productive beta sequences. Merged by CDR3 protein, the rows form single entries marked with the most common genes and DNA. It is TCRdb's table, rather than the study itself, that gives the V and J calls and clone size. This sample is represented by hundreds of thousands of distinct CDR3 sequences; roughly an eighth of them were singletons. The ten largest clones capture around 7.2% of the sample.

Every donor was a healthy Caucasian. Three pairs of female monozygotic twins, all aged about 18 to 29 years, were included in the twin cohort. Positive isolation kits from Invitrogen were used to isolate the CD4+ and CD8+ T cell populations. Sequences MNHEY (CDR1) and SMNVEV (CDR2) are obtained from the germline V gene (reference sequence). Its CDR3 holds 19 amino acids, cysteine through phenylalanine. Of all the DNA, just the CDR3 is kept, 57 bases in frame from base 1. Compared with germline, V lacks 1 base and J lacks 0 bases; bases without a gene match: 11. This clonotype was seen a few times. It has no known antigen specificity. No base quality information exists; no much larger clone differs at one position. Results the study describes overall, beyond this receptor: Fewer insertions were carried by abundant cord blood beta clonotypes, a similar but weaker trend appeared in young adult naive repertoires, and no such trend appeared in memory repertoires. Excess twin sharing in beta out-of-frame sequences was weaker because fewer shared sequences lowered the signal-to-noise ratio. Compared with coincidental sharing between unrelated individuals, out-of-frame TCR alpha sequences shared between twins had an excess of sequences with low generation probability. Because the same donors could not be followed over many years, conclusions were based on cross-sectional statistical analysis. Invariant T cells such as MAIT and iNKT could partly confound zero-insertion analyses, though diverse VJ usage argued against this for most clonotypes. In monozygotic twins, out-of-frame TCR alpha sharing was systematically underestimated by recombination models, although the models agreed with sharing between unrelated individuals.

These same records also appear under a second study, on yellow fever vaccine responses in identical twins. In that second paper, the authors write: According to the authors, in identical twins the way T cells responded to vaccination appeared partly convergent and partly personalized. In identical twins, the study followed T cell clones that responded to the vaccine with precision.

The receptor chain draws on TRBV27 and TRBJ2-1; TRBD1 matches 8 bases in the middle. The source of this sequence is a woman aged 18 to 35 in good health. The sequenced sample consisted of CD8+ T cells sorted from blood. Here is the DNA: TGTGCCAGCAGTTTATTCCAGACAGGGGATGGTAGCTCCTACAATGAGCAGTTCTTC. The resulting protein is CASSLFQTGDGSSYNEQFF.